This T cell receptor beta chain was obtained from a study of human T cells and chemical hapten exposure (dated by TCRdb to the early 2020s). Regarding the study in general: For sensitization, 2% DPC in acetone was applied to an approximately 2 cm by approximately 2 cm area of upper inner arm skin. For TCR sequencing, blood came from 25 to 35 alopecia patients at anywhere from one to four time points (pre-sensitization, 2, 6 and 24 weeks). Blood samples were taken from patients before sensitization (week 0) and at 2, 6 and about 24 weeks after DPC sensitization. Libraries were pooled for sequencing, and per-sample TCR yields varied mainly because of small differences in library volumes within the pool. Patch testing was done on the upper back using Finn chambers containing 0.01% DPC, and results were scored after 6 days according to International Contact Dermatitis Research Group standards. Peripheral blood TCR repertoire changes were tracked in vivo in alopecia patients during primary and secondary sensitization to the hapten diphenylcyclopropenone (DPC). Throughout the approximately 24-week study period, patients were also given weekly therapeutic DPC doses on the scalp. The mostly female patient cohort included alopecia areata with under or over 50% scalp involvement, alopecia totalis and alopecia universalis. What the study reported, not specific to this receptor: Compared with pre-sensitization or healthy control sets, expanded TCRs formed significantly more large CDR3 similarity clusters, which is consistent with antigen-driven responses. The number of PT1 expanded TCRs positively correlated with patch test score, significant at thresholds 8, 16 and 32 but not 4. All patients had alopecia, a presumed autoimmune disease, so their immune response might differ from that of healthy individuals. Repeated subsampling changed both the strength of the expansion versus patch-test correlation and the threshold at which that correlation became significant. No change with DPC sensitization was found in the number of TCRs above 1 in 1000 frequency, and no evidence of global repertoire structure alterations was found.

The method was RACE. TCRdb shows the sequencer as NextSeq 500. During library preparation, unique molecular identifiers were attached to individual cDNA molecules so that TCRs could be counted quantitatively and reproducibly. For every blood RNA sample, sequencing covered both the TCR alpha and TCR beta chains. In the authors' own workflow: A median of approximately 100,000 TCRs per sample was observed, with a range of about 23,224 to 690,600. The Decombinator software suite was used to annotate the V, J and CDR3 of the TCR reads. Every sample was subsampled to the same number of TCRs (28,000) for the PS versus PT1 abundance plots. TCRs were defined as expanded if absent before sensitization and observed at least eight times at the 2-week time point. Starting from the raw public reads, TCRdb applied fastp trimming at Q25, assembled clones with MiXCR and retained in-frame beta chains. CDR3 protein sequences are deduplicated, and each keeps its most common genes and DNA. TCRdb's processing, not the authors' own work, is the source of the V and J calls. The sample table records 82,000 or so distinct CDR3 sequences; 10% to 15% of these occur just once. 5.7% of the sample is taken by the ten largest.

Measured from the cysteine to the phenylalanine, the CDR3 is 14 residues long. The only DNA kept is the CDR3, 42 bases in frame from the first base. V loses 1 base of germline sequence and J loses 3 bases, and the interval between the two ends is 9 bases. Taken from the germline V gene, the CDR1 and CDR2 loops are MGHDK and SYGVNS. According to the study, the label for this sample's time point signals: patch test 3, about 24 weeks after DPC sensitization. The treatment or condition label on this specimen signifies: therapeutic diphenylcyclopropenone sensitization with weekly scalp DPC. At every patch-test visit, the blood draw took place before the patch test was put on. Patients were considered eligible if aged 18 to 70, diagnosed with alopecia and deemed suitable for DPC therapy, and patients were excluded if pregnant. Total RNA was isolated from unfractionated whole blood collected in Tempus Blood RNA tubes.

As to this clonotype: Its binding antigen is unknown. Base qualities are not provided; no much larger clone lies one nucleotide away.

The receptor chain draws on TRBV25-1 and TRBJ1-2; D gene: possibly TRBD1, on 6 matching bases. The receptor comes from a woman aged 50 to 65 with alopecia areata. Some clones in this sample may be carry-over from other donors' samples. The source material was whole blood, sampled in connection with sensitization to the hapten diphenylcyclopropenone (DPC). CDR3 sequence: CASSESGVYYGYTF. The nucleotide sequence is TGTGCCAGCAGTGAATCAGGGGTATACTATGGCTACACCTTC.